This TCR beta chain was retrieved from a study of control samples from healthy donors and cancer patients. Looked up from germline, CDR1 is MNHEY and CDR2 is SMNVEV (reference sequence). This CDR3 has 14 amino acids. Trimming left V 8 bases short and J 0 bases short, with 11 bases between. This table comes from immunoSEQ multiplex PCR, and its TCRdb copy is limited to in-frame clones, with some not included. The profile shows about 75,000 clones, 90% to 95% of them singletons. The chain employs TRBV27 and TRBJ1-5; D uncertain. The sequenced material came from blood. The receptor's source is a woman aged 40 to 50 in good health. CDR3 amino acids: CASSPAYSNQPQHF. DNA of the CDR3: TGTGCCAGCTCGCCAGCTTATAGCAATCAGCCCCAGCATTTT.